The clone carrying this T cell receptor (beta chain) was counted at least ten times. This sample is drawn from a study of Graves' ophthalmopathy and Graves' hyperthyroidism. CDR3 length: 14 residues. CDR1 is DFQATT and CDR2 is SNEGSKA in the germline V gene (reference sequence). The V end was cut by 2 bases, the J end by 0 bases, with 10 bases between. Amplified material comprised TCR beta CDR3 regions derived from RNA transcripts. Investigators did first-round RT-PCR with HTBI primers, then second-round multiplex PCR. TCRdb re-derived calls from the multiplex PCR reads in MiXCR, one entry per CDR3 protein. The table shows 200,000 to 300,000 distinct CDR3 sequences, with around 50% occurring only once.

The V call is TRBV20-1, the J call TRBJ1-2, with D possibly being TRBD1 (5 bases). The sequence derives from an adult man with Graves' ophthalmopathy. The sequencing input was peripheral blood. The CDR3 is CSARIREPNYGYTF. The DNA for the CDR3 is TGCAGTGCTAGAATCAGGGAACCTAACTATGGCTACACCTTC.